This T cell receptor (beta chain) was recorded in a study of STAT5B mutations in CD4+ large granular lymphocyte leukemia. For this clone: The antigen remains unidentified.

Here immunoSEQ multiplex PCR was the method, and the copy in TCRdb shows in-frame clones only, minus some. Of roughly 23,000 clones in the sample, around 76% are singletons; the top ten hold roughly 9%. General observations from the study: Main leukemic clonotypes were patient-specific, but 20% to 25% appeared at low frequency elsewhere. Without HLA matching, higher CD4+ than CD8+ T-LGLL clonality could reflect small sample size. TRBV06-family usage was enriched in top patient clones (8/27) versus controls (2/35).

Germline V gene lookup returns CDR1 SNHLY and CDR2 FYNNEI. V dropped 3 bases and J dropped 8; count of bases not matched to a gene: 4. The length of the CDR3 is 16 residues. The clonotype was recovered from a human donor in good health. The chain couples TRBV2 to TRBJ2-1, with 16 bases identical to TRBD2. Sequenced: CD4+ T cells from blood buffy coats. CDR3 DNA: TGTGCCAGCAGTGACGGGACTAGCGGGGGGGCCGATGAGCAGTTCTTC. It yields the protein CASSDGTSGGADEQFF.